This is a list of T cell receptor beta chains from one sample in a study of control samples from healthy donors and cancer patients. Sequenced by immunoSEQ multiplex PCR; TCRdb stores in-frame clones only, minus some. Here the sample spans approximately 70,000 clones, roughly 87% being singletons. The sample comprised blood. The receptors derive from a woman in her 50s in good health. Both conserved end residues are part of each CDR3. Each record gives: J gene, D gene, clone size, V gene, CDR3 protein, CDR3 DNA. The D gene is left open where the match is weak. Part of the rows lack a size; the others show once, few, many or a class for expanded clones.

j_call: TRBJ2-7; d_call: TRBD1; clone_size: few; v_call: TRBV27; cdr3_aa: CASSPGTGGSEQYF; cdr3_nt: TGTGCCAGCAGTCCCGGGACAGGGGGCTCCGAGCAGTACTTC
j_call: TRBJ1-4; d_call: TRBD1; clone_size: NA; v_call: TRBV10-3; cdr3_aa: CAISEGTAENEKLFF; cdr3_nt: TGTGCCATCAGTGAGGGGACAGCTGAAAATGAAAAACTGTTTTTT
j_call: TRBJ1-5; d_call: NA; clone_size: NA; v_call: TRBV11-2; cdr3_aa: CASSFQGDQPQHF; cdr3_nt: TGTGCCAGCAGCTTTCAGGGTGATCAGCCCCAGCATTTT
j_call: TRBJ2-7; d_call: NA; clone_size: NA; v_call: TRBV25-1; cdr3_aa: CASGLGRGSYEQYF; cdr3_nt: TGTGCCAGCGGTCTCGGGCGAGGGAGCTACGAGCAGTACTTC
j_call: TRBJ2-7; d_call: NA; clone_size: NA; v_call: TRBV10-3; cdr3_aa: CAISERGSGTYEQYF; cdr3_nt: TGTGCCATCAGTGAGAGGGGTAGCGGCACCTACGAGCAGTACTTC
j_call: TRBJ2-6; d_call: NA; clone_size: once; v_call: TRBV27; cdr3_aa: CASSLWAGRGANVLTF; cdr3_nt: TGTGCCAGCAGTTTATGGGCAGGGCGAGGGGCCAACGTCCTGACTTTC
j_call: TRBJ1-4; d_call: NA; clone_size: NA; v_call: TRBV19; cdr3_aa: CASSPGDVTEKLFF; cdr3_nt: TGTGCCAGTAGTCCAGGGGATGTTACTGAAAAACTGTTTTTT
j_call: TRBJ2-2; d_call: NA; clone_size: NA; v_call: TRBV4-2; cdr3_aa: CASSQDWAGRATGELFF; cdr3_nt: TGTGCCAGCAGCCAAGATTGGGCGGGTAGAGCCACCGGGGAGCTGTTTTTT
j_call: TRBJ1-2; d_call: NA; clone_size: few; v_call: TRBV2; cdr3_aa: CASVTQGGYTF; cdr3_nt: TGTGCCAGTGTCACCCAGGGAGGCTACACCTTC
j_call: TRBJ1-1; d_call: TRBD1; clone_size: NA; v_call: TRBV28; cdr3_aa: CASTGGDSSGGTEAFF; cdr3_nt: TGTGCCAGCACGGGCGGGGACAGCTCGGGGGGCACTGAAGCTTTCTTT
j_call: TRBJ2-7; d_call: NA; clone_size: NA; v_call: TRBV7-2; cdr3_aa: CASSPWAGVYEQYF; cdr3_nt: TGTGCCAGCAGCCCTTGGGCAGGGGTATACGAGCAGTACTTC
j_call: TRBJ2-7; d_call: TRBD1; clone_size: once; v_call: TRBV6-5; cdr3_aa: CASSPWTGLGYEQYF; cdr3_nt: TGTGCCAGCAGTCCGTGGACAGGGTTAGGCTACGAGCAGTACTTC
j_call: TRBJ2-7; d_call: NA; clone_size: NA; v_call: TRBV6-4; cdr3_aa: CASIYEQYF; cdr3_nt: TGTGCCAGCATTTACGAGCAGTACTTC
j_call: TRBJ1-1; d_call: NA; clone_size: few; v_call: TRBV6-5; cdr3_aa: CASSYGVSNTEAFF; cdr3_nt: TGTGCCAGCAGTTACGGCGTCAGCAACACTGAAGCTTTCTTT
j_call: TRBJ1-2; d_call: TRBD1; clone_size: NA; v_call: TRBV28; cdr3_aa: CASKRDRVSGYTF; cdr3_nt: TGTGCCAGCAAGCGGGACAGGGTTAGTGGCTACACCTTC
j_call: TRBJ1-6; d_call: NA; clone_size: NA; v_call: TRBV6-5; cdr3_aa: CASTLVSSYNSPLHF; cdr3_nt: TGTGCCAGCACCCTAGTCAGCTCCTATAATTCACCCCTCCACTTT
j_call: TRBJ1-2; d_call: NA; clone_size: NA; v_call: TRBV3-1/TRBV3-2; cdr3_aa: CASSQTLDRRYTF; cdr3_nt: TGTGCCAGCAGCCAAACCTTAGACAGGCGCTACACCTTC
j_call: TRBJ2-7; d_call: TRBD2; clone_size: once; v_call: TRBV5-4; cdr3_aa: CASSDWGGKEQYF; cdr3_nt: TGTGCCAGCAGCGACTGGGGGGGAAAGGAGCAGTACTTC
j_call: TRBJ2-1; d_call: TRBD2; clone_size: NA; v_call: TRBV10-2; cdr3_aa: CASGTRRYNEQFF; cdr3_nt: TGCGCCAGCGGGACTAGAAGGTACAATGAGCAGTTCTTC
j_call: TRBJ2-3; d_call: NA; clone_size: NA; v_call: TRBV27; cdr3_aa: CASSFSADTQYF; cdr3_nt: TGTGCCAGCAGTTTTTCGGCAGATACGCAGTATTTT
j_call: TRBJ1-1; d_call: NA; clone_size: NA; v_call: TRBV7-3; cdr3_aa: CASSRDNSDPEAFF; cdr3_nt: TGTGCCAGCAGCCGGGACAATTCTGATCCTGAAGCTTTCTTT
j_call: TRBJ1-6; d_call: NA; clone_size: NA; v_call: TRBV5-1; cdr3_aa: CASRERGLGSYNSPLHF; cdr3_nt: TGCGCCAGCAGGGAAAGGGGTTTAGGCTCCTATAATTCACCCCTCCACTTT
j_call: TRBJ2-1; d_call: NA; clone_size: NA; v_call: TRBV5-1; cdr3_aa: CASSLGTSSYNEQFF; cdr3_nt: TGCGCCAGCAGCTTAGGGACAAGCTCCTACAATGAGCAGTTCTTC
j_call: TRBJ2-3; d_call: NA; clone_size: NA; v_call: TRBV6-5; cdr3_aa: CASSYSGVADTQYF; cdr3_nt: TGTGCCAGCAGTTACTCTGGGGTCGCAGATACGCAGTATTTT
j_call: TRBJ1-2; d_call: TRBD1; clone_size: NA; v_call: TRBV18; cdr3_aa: CASSPGTGNYGYTF; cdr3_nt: TGTGCCAGCTCACCTGGGACAGGGAACTATGGCTACACCTTC
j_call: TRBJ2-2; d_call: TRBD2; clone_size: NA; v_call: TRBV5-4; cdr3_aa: CASSSYRLAGGGSTGELFF; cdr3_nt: TGTGCCAGCAGCTCCTACCGACTAGCGGGAGGGGGGAGCACCGGGGAGCTGTTTTTT